The TCR beta chain under discussion was sequenced for a study of T cell responses to AZD1222 COVID-19 vaccine. CDR3 length: 15 amino acids. Germline CDR1 reads GTSNPN; CDR2 reads SVGIG (reference sequence). The V gene end was trimmed by 4 bases and the J gene end by 3 bases; junction bases not matched to a gene: 11. The assay was immunoSEQ multiplex PCR, and TCRdb's table has in-frame clones only and misses some. The sample holds roughly 140,000 clones; about 92% are singletons and the top ten take about 3.6%. This receptor was identified in an adult who received the AZD1222 COVID-19 vaccine. Source: peripheral blood, taken 28 days after the second AZD1222 dose. The chain employs TRBV30 and TRBJ1-2; 7 bases map to TRBD1. The CDR3 region has the DNA TGTGCCTGGAAAGGACAGGCCGGATGGGACTATGGCTACACCTTC. This codes for CAWKGQAGWDYGYTF.